The source of this TCR beta chain is a study of blood T cell repertoires in COVID-19. As for the study in general: There were acute and convalescent COVID-19 samples, and they came from the United States, Italy and Spain. Sample material is recorded as cDNA or gDNA derived from T cells, B-cell-depleted T cells, or PBMCs.

Authors' methods: Counts of nucleated cells, estimated from reference gene primer amplification, were obtained. The assay was immunoSEQ multiplex PCR, and TCRdb's table has in-frame clones only and misses some. The V and J calls and clone size were taken over from that table, and D and trimming were inferred from the DNA. Of about 57,000 clones in the sample, 70% to 85% are singletons; the top ten hold under 3.5%. Input material: peripheral blood. This clonotype was sampled from a man in his 60s with acute or convalescent COVID-19.

The CDR3 is CASISTARENEQFF. CDR3 coding DNA: TGTGCCAGCATATCAACTGCCAGGGAAAATGAGCAGTTCTTC. The chain combines TRBV28 with TRBJ2-1; D is perhaps TRBD1 (5 bases). CDR3 size: 14 residues. The V end lost 7 bases, the J end lost 7 bases, and 17 bases lay between the germline ends. The germline CDR1 and CDR2 sequences are MDHEN and SYDVKM.